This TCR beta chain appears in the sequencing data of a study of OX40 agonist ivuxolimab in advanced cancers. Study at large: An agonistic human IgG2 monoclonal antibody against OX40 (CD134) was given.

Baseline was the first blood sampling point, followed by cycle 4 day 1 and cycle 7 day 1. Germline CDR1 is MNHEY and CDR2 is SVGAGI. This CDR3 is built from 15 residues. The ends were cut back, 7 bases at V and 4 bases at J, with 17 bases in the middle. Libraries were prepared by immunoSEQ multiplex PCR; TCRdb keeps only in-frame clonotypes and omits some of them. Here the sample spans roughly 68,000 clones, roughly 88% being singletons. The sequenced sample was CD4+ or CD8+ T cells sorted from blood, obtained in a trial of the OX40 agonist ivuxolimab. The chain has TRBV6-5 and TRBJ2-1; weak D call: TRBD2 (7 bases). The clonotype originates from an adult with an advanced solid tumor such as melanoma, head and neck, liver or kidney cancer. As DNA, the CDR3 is TGTGCCAGCATTCGGCGGGGGCATGATTACAATGAGCAGTTCTTC. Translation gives CASIRRGHDYNEQFF.